This passage covers 26 T cell receptor beta chains from one sample sequenced in a study of cytomegalovirus exposure and HLA in healthy donors (dated by TCRdb to about 2017). Libraries were built with the immunoSEQ multiplex PCR assay. The multiplex PCR relied on a mix of 60 forward primers for TCR Vbeta segments and 13 reverse primers for TCR Jbeta segments. Imported from immuneACCESS, the table was reduced by TCRdb to in-frame sequences with V and J called. These copies leave out some clones; in studies compared against another copy, an unresolved V gene accounts for under half, and the cause of the remainder is not known. For this sample there are 150,000 or so clones; 70% to 90% appear just once. The top ten constitute roughly 5.9% of the sample. The source material was PBMCs. These receptors all stem from a woman between 35 and 50 years old in good health and CMV-seropositive.

The DNA of the CDR3 is TGTGCCAGCAGCTTGGCCTGGGGCCTTCAATCCTACGAGCAGTACTTC. This translates into CASSLAWGLQSYEQYF. The chain carries TRBV5-4 and TRBJ2-7, with D maybe TRBD1 (5 bases). Between the trimmed V and J ends, which lost 0 bases and 1 base, there was a span of 14 bases. Germline CDR1 is SGHNT and CDR2 is YYREEE (reference sequence). The CDR3 spans 16 residues. Together with reference TRBV5-4 and TRBJ2-7, the CDR3 gives the full variable domain: ETGVTQSPTHLIKTRGQQVTLRCSSQSGHNTVSWYQQALGQGPQFIFQYYREEENGRGNFPPRFSGLQFPNYSSELNVNALELDDSALYLCASSLAWGLQSYEQYFGPGTRLTVT.

This clone was detected only a few times. The V gene is TRBV28, the J gene TRBJ2-5; D might be TRBD2 (5 bases). The ends were cut back, 2 bases at V and 5 bases at J, with 12 bases in the middle. The CDR3 is 14 amino acids. Germline assignment: CDR1 MDHEN and CDR2 SYDVKM. The CDR3 is CASSLRGFQETQYF. CDR3 in DNA: TGTGCCAGCAGTTTACGGGGATTCCAGGAGACCCAGTACTTC. Variable domain in full (rest from reference TRBV28 and TRBJ2-5): DVKVTQSSRYLVKRTGEKVFLECVQDMDHENMFWYRQDPGLGLRLIYFSYDVKMKEKGDIPEGYSVSREKKERFSLILESASTNQTSMYLCASSLRGFQETQYFGPGTRLLVL.

The chain has TRBV7-9 and TRBJ2-3; TRBD2 aligns across 12 bases. V dropped 2 bases and J dropped 4; count of bases not matched to a gene: 4. Germline values: CDR1 SEHNR, CDR2 FQNEAQ (reference sequence). The CDR3 has 16 residues. The CDR3 sequence: CASSLRLAGVSDTQYF. The CDR3, as DNA: TGTGCCAGCAGCTTAAGACTAGCGGGAGTTTCAGATACGCAGTATTTT.

The gene calls are TRBV2 and TRBJ2-1; 13 bases match TRBD2. V dropped 7 bases and J dropped 7; count of bases not matched to a gene: 4. Germline CDR1 is SNHLY and CDR2 is FYNNEI. This CDR3 is 14 amino acids long. The CDR3 sequence is CASKPGLAGNEQFF. The CDR3 bases are TGTGCCAGCAAACCGGGACTAGCGGGGAATGAGCAGTTCTTC. Looking up the rest from reference TRBV2 and TRBJ2-1 gives the full variable domain: EPEVTQTPSHQVTQMGQEVILRCVPISNHLYFYWYRQILGQKVEFLVSFYNNEISEKSEIFDDQFSVERPDGSNFTLKIRSTKLEDSAMYFCASKPGLAGNEQFFGPGTRLTVL.

This chain uses TRBV27 with TRBJ1-2, with TRBD1 matching 7 bases. Germline CDR1 is MNHEY and CDR2 is SMNVEV (reference sequence). The CDR3 length is 16 residues. V dropped 5 bases and J dropped 1; count of bases not matched to a gene: 10. CDR3 in DNA: TGTGCCAGCAGTCTAGGGGGCCCGGCCCTTAACTATGGCTACACCTTC. Translation: CASSLGGPALNYGYTF.

This chain links TRBV29-1 with TRBJ2-5; TRBD1 might be the D (6 bases). Germline V gives CDR1 SQVTM, CDR2 ANQGSEA. V lost 8 bases and J lost 2, with 15 bases in between. The length of the CDR3 is 13 residues. CDR3 protein: CSIQRGRQETQYF. CDR3 in DNA: TGCAGCATACAGAGGGGGAGACAAGAGACCCAGTACTTC.

The chain is built from TRBV28 and TRBJ1-3, with D possibly TRBD1 on 5 matching bases. Germline V gives CDR1 MDHEN, CDR2 SYDVKM. V was pared by 5 bases and J by 5 bases, with 16 bases between. The CDR3 totals 15 residues. The CDR3 loop reads CASSTRFGGRNTIYF. CDR3 coding DNA: TGTGCCAGCAGTACGAGATTCGGGGGAAGAAACACCATATATTTT. Using reference TRBV28 and TRBJ1-3 for the parts outside the CDR3, the full variable domain is DVKVTQSSRYLVKRTGEKVFLECVQDMDHENMFWYRQDPGLGLRLIYFSYDVKMKEKGDIPEGYSVSREKKERFSLILESASTNQTSMYLCASSTRFGGRNTIYFGEGSWLTVV.

The CDR3 sequence is CASSAGTGYNEQFF. CDR3 coding DNA: TGTGCCAGCAGCGCCGGGACAGGGTACAATGAGCAGTTCTTC. The chain recombines TRBV9 with TRBJ2-1; 9 nucleotides align to TRBD1. CDR1 SGDLS and CDR2 YYNGEE come from the germline V gene. The junction had 2 bases not matched to a gene; V was cut back by 3 bases and J by 4 bases. The CDR3 runs 14 residues.

This clone came up a few times. The chain employs TRBV6-1 and TRBJ1-2; no firm D call. This CDR3 has 14 amino acids. V lost 6 bases and J lost 0, with 11 bases in between. Looked up from germline, CDR1 is MNHNS and CDR2 is SASEGT. CDR3 coding DNA: TGTGCCAGCAGGCGACAACAGACTAACTATGGCTACACCTTC. Translation: CASRRQQTNYGYTF.

V usage is TRBV30 and J usage is TRBJ1-1; D perhaps matches TRBD1 (5 bases). Germline CDR1 is GTSNPN and CDR2 is SVGIG (reference sequence). CDR3 length: 13 amino acids. The CDR3 bases are TGTGCTTTCACACAGGAATTTAACACTGAAGCTTTCTTT. It encodes CAFTQEFNTEAFF.

This rearrangement joins TRBV27 to TRBJ2-1, with 8 bases that match TRBD2. V lost 7 bases and J lost 0; bases outside the gene matches: 5. Per germline, CDR1 MNHEY and CDR2 SMNVEV (reference sequence). The CDR3 is made up of 15 amino acids. The DNA of the CDR3 is TGTGCCAGCACCCCTACTAGCGGCTCCTACAATGAGCAGTTCTTC. Its translation is CASTPTSGSYNEQFF.

The chain joins TRBV28 to TRBJ2-7, with D perhaps matching TRBD1 (6 bases). Trimming removed 8 bases from V and 1 base from J, with 12 bases in between. The CDR3 runs 13 residues. The V gene's germline CDR1 is MDHEN and CDR2 SYDVKM. The CDR3: CASVDSTSYEQYF. The CDR3 DNA reads TGTGCCAGCGTGGACAGTACTTCCTACGAGCAGTACTTC. Using reference TRBV28 and TRBJ2-7 for the parts outside the CDR3, the full variable domain is DVKVTQSSRYLVKRTGEKVFLECVQDMDHENMFWYRQDPGLGLRLIYFSYDVKMKEKGDIPEGYSVSREKKERFSLILESASTNQTSMYLCASVDSTSYEQYFGPGTRLTVT.

CDR3 sequence reads: CASSQQTSNEQFF. CDR3 DNA sequence: TGTGCCAGCAGCCAACAGACTAGCAATGAGCAGTTCTTC. The chain joins TRBV5-4 to TRBJ2-1; TRBD2 is a possible D gene (6 bases). In germline, CDR1 is SGHNT, CDR2 YYREEE (reference sequence). V was trimmed by 4 bases and J by 6 bases, leaving 11 bases between them. The CDR3 totals 13 residues.

This rearrangement joins TRBV5-6 to TRBJ2-3; perhaps TRBD2 as D (6 bases). CDR3 length: 13 amino acids. Germline CDR1 SGHDT, CDR2 YYEEEE. The V end lost 3 bases, the J end lost 6 bases, and 11 bases lay between the germline ends. The CDR3 DNA reads as TGTGCCAGCAGCTGGGGAGGCGGGGATACGCAGTATTTT. It yields the protein CASSWGGGDTQYF.

J is TRBJ2-1 and V is TRBV28; 8 nucleotides line up with TRBD2. There are 17 residues in the CDR3. CDR1 MDHEN and CDR2 SYDVKM come from the germline V gene. V shed 4 bases, J shed 5 bases, and the junction held 13 bases outside the gene matches. CDR3 in amino acids: CASSSPGHGRGDNEQFF. In nucleotides, the CDR3 is TGTGCCAGCAGTTCGCCGGGCCACGGGCGGGGGGACAATGAGCAGTTCTTC.

There are a few counts of this clone. The chain employs TRBV5-1 and TRBJ2-7, with 8 bases lining up with TRBD2. The CDR3 is made up of 16 amino acids. Looked up from germline, CDR1 is SGHRS and CDR2 is YFSETQ. V was clipped by 3 bases and J by 1 base; unmatched bases: 9. The CDR3 nucleotides read TGCGCCAGCAGCTCCCCCCGCGGGAGGCTATCCTACGAGCAGTACTTC. Protein: CASSSPRGRLSYEQYF. The full variable domain, in which reference TRBV5-1 and TRBJ2-7 provide the parts outside the CDR3, is KAGVTQTPRYLIKTRGQQVTLSCSPISGHRSVSWYQQTPGQGLQFLFEYFSETQRNKGNFPGRFSGRQFSNSRSEMNVSTLELGDSALYLCASSSPRGRLSYEQYFGPGTRLTVT.

The chain is built from TRBV30 and TRBJ2-5; the D gene is possibly TRBD1 (5 bases). V dropped 2 bases and J dropped 5 bases, with 9 bases sitting between them. Germline V gene data show CDR1 as GTSNPN and CDR2 as SVGIG (reference sequence). The CDR3 spans 12 residues. This CDR3 reads CAWSKGYETQYF. The CDR3 region has the DNA TGTGCCTGGAGTAAGGGGTATGAGACCCAGTACTTC.

This clone was seen once. This chain connects TRBV20-1 to TRBJ2-3; D is perhaps TRBD1 (6 bases). V was clipped by 6 bases and J by 6 bases, with 10 bases between them. Germline V gives CDR1 DFQATT, CDR2 SNEGSKA (reference sequence). The CDR3 loop spans 11 amino acids. DNA for the CDR3: TGCAGTGCCTCAGGGGCTGATACGCAGTATTTT. Translating it yields CSASGADTQYF.

This rearrangement joins TRBV5-8 to TRBJ2-2; no clear D gene. Germline V lookup: CDR1 SGHTS, CDR2 YDEGEE. The CDR3 is 16 amino acids. The V gene lost 0 bases and the J gene lost 0 bases, with 9 bases spanning the gap. The CDR3 sequence: CASSLETLANTGELFF. The CDR3, as DNA: TGTGCCAGCAGCTTGGAGACTCTCGCGAACACCGGGGAGCTGTTTTTT.

J is TRBJ2-5 and V is TRBV9; a possible D gene is TRBD2 (5 bases). CDR1 and CDR2 from the germline V gene are SGDLS and YYNGEE. The CDR3 has 15 amino acids. The V and J ends lost 1 base and 5 bases respectively, with 15 bases between them. CDR3 in amino acids: CASSVSLAQFETQYF. The CDR3, as DNA: TGTGCCAGCAGCGTAAGCCTAGCTCAGTTTGAGACCCAGTACTTC.

The chain uses TRBV2 and TRBJ2-7, with 8 bases fitting TRBD2. The CDR3 covers 15 residues. With V trimmed by 4 bases and J by 5 bases, 10 bases remained unmatched. Germline V gene lookup returns CDR1 SNHLY and CDR2 FYNNEI. The CDR3 here is CASSGRRGARHEQYF. The CDR3 bases are TGTGCCAGCAGTGGGAGGCGGGGGGCAAGGCACGAGCAGTACTTC. The full variable domain, in which reference TRBV2 and TRBJ2-7 provide the parts outside the CDR3, is EPEVTQTPSHQVTQMGQEVILRCVPISNHLYFYWYRQILGQKVEFLVSFYNNEISEKSEIFDDQFSVERPDGSNFTLKIRSTKLEDSAMYFCASSGRRGARHEQYFGPGTRLTVT.

This chain links TRBV19 with TRBJ2-5, with D possibly matching TRBD2 (6 bases). V was trimmed by 6 bases and J by 5 bases, leaving 13 bases between them. CDR3 length: 13 amino acids. From germline, CDR1 is LNHDA and CDR2 SQIVND (reference sequence). As DNA, the CDR3 is TGTGCCAGTAGCCAGGAGGGTTTGGAGACCCAGTACTTC. This encodes CASSQEGLETQYF.

This sequence joins TRBV5-1 and TRBJ1-4; 7 bases align to TRBD1. The germline CDR1 and CDR2 sequences are SGHRS and YFSETQ. CDR3 size: 18 residues. Germline trimming cut 4 bases from V and 4 bases from J; bases unmatched to any gene: 16. Written as DNA, the CDR3 is TGCGCCAGCAGCCGGGGAATAAGACAGGGCTCGGTTAATGAAAAACTGTTTTTT. Its translation is CASSRGIRQGSVNEKLFF.

The chain employs TRBV9 and TRBJ1-4; D ambiguous. V was shortened by 5 bases and J by 0 bases, with 11 bases between the two germline ends. From germline, CDR1 is SGDLS and CDR2 YYNGEE. This CDR3 is 15 amino acids long. CDR3 in amino acids: CASRREEATNEKLFF. The DNA of the CDR3 is TGTGCCAGCAGACGTGAGGAGGCAACTAATGAAAAACTGTTTTTT. Full variable domain (outside the CDR3, taken from reference TRBV9 and TRBJ1-4): DSGVTQTPKHLITATGQRVTLRCSPRSGDLSVYWYQQSLDQGLQFLIQYYNGEERAKGNILERFSAQQFPDLHSELNLSSLELGDSALYFCASRREEATNEKLFFGSGTQLSVL.

The V and J genes are TRBV30 and TRBJ2-5; D is undetermined. The J call is uncertain, as TRBJ2-7 better fits the DNA end. The germline gives CDR1 GTSNPN, CDR2 SVGIG (reference sequence). The CDR3 loop spans 11 amino acids. The CDR3 bases are TGTGCCTGGAGTAGCTCCTACGAGCAGTACTTC. It codes for CAWSSSYEQYF.

This rearrangement joins TRBV5-1 to TRBJ2-3; D is uncertain. The ends were cut back, 5 bases at V and 4 bases at J, with 8 bases in the middle. CDR3 size: 12 residues. Germline CDR1 SGHRS, CDR2 YFSETQ. The CDR3 sequence: CASRMAADTQYF. The CDR3 nucleotides read TGCGCCAGCAGGATGGCGGCAGATACGCAGTATTTT.